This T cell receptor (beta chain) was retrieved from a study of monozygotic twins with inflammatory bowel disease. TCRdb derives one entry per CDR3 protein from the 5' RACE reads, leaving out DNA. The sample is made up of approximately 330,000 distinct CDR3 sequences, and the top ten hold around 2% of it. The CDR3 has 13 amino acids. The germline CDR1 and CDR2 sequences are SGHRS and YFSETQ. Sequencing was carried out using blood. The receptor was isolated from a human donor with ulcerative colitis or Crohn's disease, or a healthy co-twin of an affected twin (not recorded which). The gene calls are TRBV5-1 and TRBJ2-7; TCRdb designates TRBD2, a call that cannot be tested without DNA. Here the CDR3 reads CASSLAAGDEQYF. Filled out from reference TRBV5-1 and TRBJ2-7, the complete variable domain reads KAGVTQTPRYLIKTRGQQVTLSCSPISGHRSVSWYQQTPGQGLQFLFEYFSETQRNKGNFPGRFSGRQFSNSRSEMNVSTLELGDSALYLCASSLAAGDEQYFGPGTRLTVT.